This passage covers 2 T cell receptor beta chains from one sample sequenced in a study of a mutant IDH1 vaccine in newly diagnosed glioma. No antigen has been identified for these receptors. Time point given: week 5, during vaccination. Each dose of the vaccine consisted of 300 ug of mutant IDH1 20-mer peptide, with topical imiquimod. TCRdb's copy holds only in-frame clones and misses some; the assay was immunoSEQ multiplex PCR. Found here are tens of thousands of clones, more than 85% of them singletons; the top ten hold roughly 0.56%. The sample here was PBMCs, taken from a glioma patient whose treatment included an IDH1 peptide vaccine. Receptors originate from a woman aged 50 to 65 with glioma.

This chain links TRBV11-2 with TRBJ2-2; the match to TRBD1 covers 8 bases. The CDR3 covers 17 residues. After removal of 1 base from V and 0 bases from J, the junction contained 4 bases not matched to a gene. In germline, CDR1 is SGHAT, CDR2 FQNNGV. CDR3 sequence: CASSLGWGQANTGELFF. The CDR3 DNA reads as TGTGCCAGCAGCTTAGGATGGGGACAGGCGAACACCGGGGAGCTGTTTTTT.

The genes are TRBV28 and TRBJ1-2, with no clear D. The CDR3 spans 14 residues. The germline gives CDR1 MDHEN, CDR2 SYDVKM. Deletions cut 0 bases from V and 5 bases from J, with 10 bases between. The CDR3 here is CASSLWGRVYGYTF. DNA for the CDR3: TGTGCCAGCAGTTTATGGGGCAGAGTATATGGCTACACCTTC.